The T cell receptor (beta chain) under discussion was sequenced for a study of cytotoxic CD8 clonotypes in ibrutinib-treated CLL. Overall study context: After treatment lasting a median approximately eleven months, range 6 to 36, response samples were collected. Sequencing produced an average of about 250,000 productive templates and under 100,000 productive rearrangements per sample. Whole-study results and caveats: Sampling time points were not equivalent between sustained-remission and progressing patients.

Points on this clone: As yet, its antigen is unknown.

Profiled with immunoSEQ multiplex PCR; TCRdb holds only in-frame clones, not every one. Of about 85,000 clones in the sample, 79% were seen once. CDR1 and CDR2 (germline): MNHNY, SVGAGI (reference sequence). CDR3 length equals 12 residues. V was trimmed by 5 bases and J by 5 bases, leaving 7 bases between them. This TCR derives from a human donor with chronic lymphocytic leukemia. This specimen consisted of PBMCs, obtained after 12 months of ibrutinib treatment. This chain joins TRBV6-6 and TRBJ2-1; no definite D call. CDR3 sequence reads: CASSGGNNEQFF. CDR3 sequence (DNA): TGTGCCAGCAGTGGTGGGAACAATGAGCAGTTCTTC.